This T cell receptor (beta chain) is from a study of T-cell memory formation after mild COVID-19. TCRdb re-derived calls from the 5' RACE reads in MiXCR, one entry per CDR3 protein. The sample records 300,000 to 400,000 distinct CDR3 sequences, 13% being singletons. In its sample, this clonotype was seen a few times. This TCR came from a man younger than 35 who had mild COVID-19 (a few samples of this study predate the infection). Cell type and time point are not known. Sequencing used PBMCs or a T cell subset sorted from them (not recorded which).

CDR3 sequence: CASSSFFPLNTIYF. The CDR3 DNA follows: TGTGCCAGCAGTTCGTTCTTCCCCCTGAACACCATATATTTT. The chain employs TRBV12-3 or TRBV12-4 and TRBJ1-3, with D uncertain. CDR3 length: 14 amino acids. Trimming removed 4 bases from V and 7 bases from J, with 14 bases in between.